This is a list of T cell receptor beta chains from one sample in a study of blood T cell repertoires in COVID-19. Repertoires were generated with immunoSEQ multiplex PCR, while TCRdb's copy carries only in-frame clones and drops some. The sample has some 330,000 clones, 80% to 85% seen once; the top ten hold 5.1%. The sequenced sample consisted of PBMCs or T cells enriched from blood (not recorded which). All receptors come from a woman in her forties or fifties who had recovered from COVID-19. The CDR3 runs from the conserved cysteine through the conserved F or W. Each record gives: D gene, V gene, clone size, J gene, CDR3 DNA, CDR3 protein. The D gene is left open where the match is weak. Size tells how often a clone was seen (once, few, many) or the class of an expanded clone, and some rows leave it out.

-,TRBV5-4,-,TRBJ2-7,TGTGCCAGCAGCTTGGCAGGCCGAGATGTCAACCCGAATTACGAGCAGTACTTT,CASSLAGRDVNPNYEQYF
TRBD2,TRBV3-1/TRBV3-2,-,TRBJ2-2,TGTGCCAGCAGCCAAAGTGCGGGGGATGACGGGGAGCTGTTTTTT,CASSQSAGDDGELFF
-,TRBV11-1,-,TRBJ1-1,TGTGCCAGCAGCTTCCAACAGGGTAACACTGAAGCTTTCTTT,CASSFQQGNTEAFF
-,TRBV19,once,TRBJ1-1,TGTGCCACCCGGGGGGGGTTTGTGGGCACTGAAGCTTTCTTT,CATRGGFVGTEAFF
TRBD1,TRBV3-1/TRBV3-2,-,TRBJ2-7,TGTGCCAGCAGCCAACCTCGACAGGGCTCCTACAAGCAGTACTTC,CASSQPRQGSYKQYF
-,TRBV7-3,-,TRBJ2-1,TGTGCCAGCAGCTTAACTCTAAGCTATGAGCAGTTCTTC,CASSLTLSYEQFF
TRBD2,TRBV9,-,TRBJ2-2,TGTGCCAGCAGCGTAATCCCGCTAGCGGAGAACACCGGGGAGCTGTTTTTT,CASSVIPLAENTGELFF
-,TRBV2,-,TRBJ1-2,TGTGCCAGCAGCCCATCCGTCCAGGGTCCCTATGGCTACACCTTC,CASSPSVQGPYGYTF
TRBD1,TRBV6-2/TRBV6-3,-,TRBJ1-1,TGTGCCAGCAGTTACTTACAGGGGAAAGCTTTCTTT,CASSYLQGKAFF
-,TRBV7-8,once,TRBJ1-2,TGTGCCAGCAGCCCTCTTGGCGGGTCACATGGCTACACCTTC,CASSPLGGSHGYTF
-,TRBV13,-,TRBJ2-3,TGTGCCAGCAGCTCAGTGGATACGCAGTATTTT,CASSSVDTQYF
TRBD1,TRBV5-3,-,TRBJ1-4,TGTGCCAGAAGCTTGGTCTGGACAGGGGAAAAACTGTTTTTT,CARSLVWTGEKLFF
-,TRBV5-1,once,TRBJ1-2,TGCGCCAGCAGCTTGTCAGATGGCTATGGCTACACCTTC,CASSLSDGYGYTF
-,TRBV12-3/TRBV12-4,-,TRBJ2-7,TGTGCCAGCAGTTTAGGGAGGGACTACGAGCAGTACTTC,CASSLGRDYEQYF
-,TRBV7-2,-,TRBJ2-3,TGTGCCAGCAGCCAGGGACTCACAGATACGCAGTATTTT,CASSQGLTDTQYF
TRBD1,TRBV7-9,-,TRBJ1-1,TGTGCCAGCAGCCCCGGGACAGGGAAAGCTTTCTTT,CASSPGTGKAFF
TRBD1,TRBV3-1/TRBV3-2,few,TRBJ1-1,TGTGCCAGCAGCCTACAGGCGGACAGGCCGGTAGCTTTCTTT,CASSLQADRPVAFF
-,TRBV5-4,-,TRBJ2-7,TGTGCCAGCAGCCGGTTGTTGGACGAGCAGTACTTC,CASSRLLDEQYF
-,TRBV4-3,-,TRBJ2-6,TGCGCCAGCAGCCAAGATAGCGGAGACTCTGGGGCCAACGTCCTGACTTTC,CASSQDSGDSGANVLTF
-,TRBV18,-,TRBJ1-1,TGTGCCAGCTCACCACCGATCGAGCGGGGGACTGAAGCTTTCTTT,CASSPPIERGTEAFF
TRBD2,TRBV11-1,once,TRBJ2-3,TGTGCCAGCAGCTTAGGACTAGCGGGACAAGATACGCAGTATTTT,CASSLGLAGQDTQYF
-,TRBV30,-,TRBJ2-2,TGTGCCTGGAGATCACCTATGAACACCGGGGAGCTGTTTTTT,CAWRSPMNTGELFF
TRBD2,TRBV14,-,TRBJ2-5,TGTGCCAGCAGCATTATAGGACTAGCGAGGGAGACCCAGTACTTC,CASSIIGLARETQYF